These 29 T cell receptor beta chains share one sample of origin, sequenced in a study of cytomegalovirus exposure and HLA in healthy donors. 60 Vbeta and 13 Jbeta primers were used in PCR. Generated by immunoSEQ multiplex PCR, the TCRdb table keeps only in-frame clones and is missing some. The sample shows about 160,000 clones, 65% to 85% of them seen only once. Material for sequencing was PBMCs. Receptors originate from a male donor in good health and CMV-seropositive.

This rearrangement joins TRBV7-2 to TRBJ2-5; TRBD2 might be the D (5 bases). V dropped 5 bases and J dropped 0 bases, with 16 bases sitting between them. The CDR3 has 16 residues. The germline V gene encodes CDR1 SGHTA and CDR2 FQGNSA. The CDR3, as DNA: TGTGCCAGCAGCCAGGTGGGGAGCGCGTACCAAGAGACCCAGTACTTC. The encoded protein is CASSQVGSAYQETQYF.

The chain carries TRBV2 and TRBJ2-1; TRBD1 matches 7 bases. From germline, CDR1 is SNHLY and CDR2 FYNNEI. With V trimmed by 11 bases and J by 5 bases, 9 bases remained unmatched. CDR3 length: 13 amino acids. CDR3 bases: TGTGCCGACCAAGGGACAGTTGACAATGAGCAGTTCTTC. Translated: CADQGTVDNEQFF.

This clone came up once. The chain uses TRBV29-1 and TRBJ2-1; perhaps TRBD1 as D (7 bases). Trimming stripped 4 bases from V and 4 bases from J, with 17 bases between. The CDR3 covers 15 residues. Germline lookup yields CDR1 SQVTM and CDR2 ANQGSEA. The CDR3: CSVGFGQGGYNEQFF. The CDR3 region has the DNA TGCAGCGTTGGGTTTGGGCAGGGGGGATACAATGAGCAGTTCTTC.

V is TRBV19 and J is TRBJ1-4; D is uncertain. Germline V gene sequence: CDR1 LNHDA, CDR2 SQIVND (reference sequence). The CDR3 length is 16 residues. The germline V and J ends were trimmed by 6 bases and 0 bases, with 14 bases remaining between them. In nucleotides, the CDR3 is TGTGCCAGTAGGGTACGACGGCAGGCAACTAATGAAAAACTGTTTTTT. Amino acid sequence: CASRVRRQATNEKLFF. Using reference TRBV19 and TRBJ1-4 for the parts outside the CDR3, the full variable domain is DGGITQSPKYLFRKEGQNVTLSCEQNLNHDAMYWYRQDPGQGLRLIYYSQIVNDFQKGDIAEGYSVSREKKESFPLTVTSAQKNPTAFYLCASRVRRQATNEKLFFGSGTQLSVL.

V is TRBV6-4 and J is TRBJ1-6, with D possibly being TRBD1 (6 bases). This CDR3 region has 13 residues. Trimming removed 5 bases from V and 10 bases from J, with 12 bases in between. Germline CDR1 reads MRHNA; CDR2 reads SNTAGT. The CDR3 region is CASSPSRGSPLHF. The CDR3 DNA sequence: TGTGCCAGCAGTCCCTCAAGGGGGTCACCCCTCCACTTT.

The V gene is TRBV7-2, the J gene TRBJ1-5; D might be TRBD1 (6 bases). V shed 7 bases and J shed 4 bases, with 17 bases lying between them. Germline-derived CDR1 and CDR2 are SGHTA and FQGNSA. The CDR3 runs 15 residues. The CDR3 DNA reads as TGTGCCAGCACCACTAATCCTAGGGGGAATCAGCCCCAGCATTTT. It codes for CASTTNPRGNQPQHF.

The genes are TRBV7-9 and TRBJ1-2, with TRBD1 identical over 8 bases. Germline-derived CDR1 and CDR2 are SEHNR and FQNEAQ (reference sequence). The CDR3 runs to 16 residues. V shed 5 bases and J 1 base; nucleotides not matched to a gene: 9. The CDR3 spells CASSPFLGQGNYGYTF. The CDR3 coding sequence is TGTGCCAGCAGCCCCTTTCTTGGACAGGGTAACTATGGCTACACCTTC.

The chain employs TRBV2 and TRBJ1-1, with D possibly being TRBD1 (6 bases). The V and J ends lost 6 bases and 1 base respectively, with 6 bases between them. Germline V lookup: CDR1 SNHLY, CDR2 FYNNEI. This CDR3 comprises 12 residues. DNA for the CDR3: TGTGCCAGCAGAGGGGGGAACACTGAAGCTTTCTTT. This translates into CASRGGNTEAFF.

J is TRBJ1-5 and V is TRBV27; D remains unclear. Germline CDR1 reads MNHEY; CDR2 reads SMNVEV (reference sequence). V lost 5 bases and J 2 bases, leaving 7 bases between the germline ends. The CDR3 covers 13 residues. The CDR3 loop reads CASSPLGNQPQHF. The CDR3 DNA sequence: TGTGCCAGCAGTCCCCTAGGCAATCAGCCCCAGCATTTT.

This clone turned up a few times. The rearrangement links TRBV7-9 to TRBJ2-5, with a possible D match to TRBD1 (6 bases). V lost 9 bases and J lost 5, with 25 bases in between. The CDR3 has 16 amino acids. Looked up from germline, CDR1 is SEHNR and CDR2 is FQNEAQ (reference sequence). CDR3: CASKSGVAVTRETQYF. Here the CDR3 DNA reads TGTGCCAGTAAATCAGGGGTGGCGGTTACAAGGGAGACCCAGTACTTC.

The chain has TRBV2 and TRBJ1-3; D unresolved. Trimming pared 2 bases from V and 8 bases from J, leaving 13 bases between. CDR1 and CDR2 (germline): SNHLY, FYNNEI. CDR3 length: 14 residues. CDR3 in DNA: TGTGCCAGCAGTGAACCCCGCCGCCAGGACACCATATATTTT. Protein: CASSEPRRQDTIYF. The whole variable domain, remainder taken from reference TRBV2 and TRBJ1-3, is EPEVTQTPSHQVTQMGQEVILRCVPISNHLYFYWYRQILGQKVEFLVSFYNNEISEKSEIFDDQFSVERPDGSNFTLKIRSTKLEDSAMYFCASSEPRRQDTIYFGEGSWLTVV.

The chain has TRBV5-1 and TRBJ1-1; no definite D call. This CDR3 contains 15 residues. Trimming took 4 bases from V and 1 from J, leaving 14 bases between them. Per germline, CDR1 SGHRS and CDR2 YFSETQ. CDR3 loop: CASSPGPAQNTEAFF. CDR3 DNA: TGCGCCAGCAGCCCAGGTCCGGCCCAGAACACTGAAGCTTTCTTT. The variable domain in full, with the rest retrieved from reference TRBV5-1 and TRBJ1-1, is KAGVTQTPRYLIKTRGQQVTLSCSPISGHRSVSWYQQTPGQGLQFLFEYFSETQRNKGNFPGRFSGRQFSNSRSEMNVSTLELGDSALYLCASSPGPAQNTEAFFGQGTRLTVV.

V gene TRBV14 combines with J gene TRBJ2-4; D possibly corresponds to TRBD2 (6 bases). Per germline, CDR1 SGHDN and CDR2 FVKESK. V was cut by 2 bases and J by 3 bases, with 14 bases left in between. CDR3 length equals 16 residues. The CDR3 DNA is TGTGCCAGCAGCCAACCCGGGGAGGCTCACAAAAACATTCAGTACTTC. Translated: CASSQPGEAHKNIQYF.

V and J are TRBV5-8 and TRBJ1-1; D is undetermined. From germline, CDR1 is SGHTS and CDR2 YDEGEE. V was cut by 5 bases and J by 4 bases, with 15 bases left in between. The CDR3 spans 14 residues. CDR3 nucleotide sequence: TGTGCCAGCAGTGGTACCCGGTGGAGCACTGAAGCTTTCTTT. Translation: CASSGTRWSTEAFF.

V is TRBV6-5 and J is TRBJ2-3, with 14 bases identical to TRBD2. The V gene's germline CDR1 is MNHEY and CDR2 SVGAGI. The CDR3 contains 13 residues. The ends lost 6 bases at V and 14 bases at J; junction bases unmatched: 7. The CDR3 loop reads CASSGLAGGPRYF. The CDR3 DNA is TGTGCCAGCAGCGGACTAGCGGGAGGCCCACGGTATTTT.

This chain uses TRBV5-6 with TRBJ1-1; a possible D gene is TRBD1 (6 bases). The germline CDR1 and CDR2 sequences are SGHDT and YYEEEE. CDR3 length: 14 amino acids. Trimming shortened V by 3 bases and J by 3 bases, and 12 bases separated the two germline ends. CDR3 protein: CASSYRVADTEAFF. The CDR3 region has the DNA TGTGCCAGCAGCTACAGGGTGGCGGACACTGAAGCTTTCTTT.

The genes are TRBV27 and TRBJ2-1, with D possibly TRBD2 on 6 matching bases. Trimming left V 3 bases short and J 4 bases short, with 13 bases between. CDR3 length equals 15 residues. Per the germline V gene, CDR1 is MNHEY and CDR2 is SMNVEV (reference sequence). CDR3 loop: CASSFELASYNEQFF. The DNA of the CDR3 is TGTGCCAGCAGTTTTGAGCTAGCGAGTTACAATGAGCAGTTCTTC.

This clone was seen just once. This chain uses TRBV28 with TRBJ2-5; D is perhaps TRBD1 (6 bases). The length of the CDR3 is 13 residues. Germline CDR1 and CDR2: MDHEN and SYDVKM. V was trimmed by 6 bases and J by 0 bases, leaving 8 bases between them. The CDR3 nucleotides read TGTGCCAGCAGCCGGGACAACCAAGAGACCCAGTACTTC. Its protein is CASSRDNQETQYF.

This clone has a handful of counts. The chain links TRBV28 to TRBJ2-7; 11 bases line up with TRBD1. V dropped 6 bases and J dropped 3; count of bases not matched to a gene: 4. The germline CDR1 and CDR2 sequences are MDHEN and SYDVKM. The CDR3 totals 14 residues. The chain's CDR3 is CASRRTGGLYEQYF. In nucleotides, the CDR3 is TGTGCCAGCAGGCGGACAGGGGGCCTCTACGAGCAGTACTTC. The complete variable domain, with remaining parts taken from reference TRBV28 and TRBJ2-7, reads DVKVTQSSRYLVKRTGEKVFLECVQDMDHENMFWYRQDPGLGLRLIYFSYDVKMKEKGDIPEGYSVSREKKERFSLILESASTNQTSMYLCASRRTGGLYEQYFGPGTRLTVT.

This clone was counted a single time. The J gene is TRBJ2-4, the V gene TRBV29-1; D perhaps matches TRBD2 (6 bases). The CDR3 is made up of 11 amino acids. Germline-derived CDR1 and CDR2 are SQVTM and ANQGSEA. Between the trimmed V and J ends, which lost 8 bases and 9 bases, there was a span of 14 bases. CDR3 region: CSSYFGGIQYF. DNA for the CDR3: TGCAGCTCCTATTTCGGGGGCATTCAGTACTTC. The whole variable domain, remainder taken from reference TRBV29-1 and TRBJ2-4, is SAVISQKPSRDICQRGTSLTIQCQVDSQVTMMFWYRQQPGQSLTLIATANQGSEATYESGFVIDKFPISRPNLTFSTLTVSNMSPEDSSIYLCSSYFGGIQYFGAGTRLSVL.

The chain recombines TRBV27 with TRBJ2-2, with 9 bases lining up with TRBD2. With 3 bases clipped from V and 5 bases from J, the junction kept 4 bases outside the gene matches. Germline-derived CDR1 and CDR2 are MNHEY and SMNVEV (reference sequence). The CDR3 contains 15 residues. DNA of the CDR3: TGTGCCAGCAGTTTCCTAGCGGGACCTACCGGGGAGCTGTTTTTT. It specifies CASSFLAGPTGELFF.

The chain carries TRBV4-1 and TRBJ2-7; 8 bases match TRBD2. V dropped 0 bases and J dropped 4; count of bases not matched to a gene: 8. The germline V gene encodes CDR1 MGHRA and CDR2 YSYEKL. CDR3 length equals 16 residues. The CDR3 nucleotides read TGCGCCAGCAGCCAAGATCTAGAAGCGGGGGTTTACGAGCAGTACTTC. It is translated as CASSQDLEAGVYEQYF.

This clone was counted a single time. The CDR3 region is CASSQGPGRSYKQYF. The CDR3 DNA follows: TGTGCCAGCAGCCAAGGTCCGGGAAGGTCCTACAAGCAGTACTTC. The chain is built from TRBV14 and TRBJ2-5; perhaps TRBD2 as D (5 bases). Trimming took 1 base from V and 11 from J, leaving 20 bases between them. CDR3 length: 15 residues. From germline, CDR1 is SGHDN and CDR2 FVKESK. Drawing the rest from reference TRBV14 and TRBJ2-5, the complete variable domain is EAGVTQFPSHSVIEKGQTVTLRCDPISGHDNLYWYRRVMGKEIKFLLHFVKESKQDESGMPNNRFLAERTGGTYSTLKVQPAELEDSGVYFCASSQGPGRSYKQYFGPGTRLLVL.

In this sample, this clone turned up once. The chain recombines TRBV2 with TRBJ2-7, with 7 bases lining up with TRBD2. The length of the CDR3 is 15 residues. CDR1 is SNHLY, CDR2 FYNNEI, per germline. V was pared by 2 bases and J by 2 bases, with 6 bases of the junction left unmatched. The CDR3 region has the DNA TGTGCCAGCAGTGAAAGCCGCCGGGGGGCCTACGAGCAGTACTTC. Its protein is CASSESRRGAYEQYF.

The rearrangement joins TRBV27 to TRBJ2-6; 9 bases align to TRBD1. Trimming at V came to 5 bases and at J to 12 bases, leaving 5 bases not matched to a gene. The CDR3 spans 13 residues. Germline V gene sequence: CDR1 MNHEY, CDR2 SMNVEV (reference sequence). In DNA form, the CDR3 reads TGTGCCAGCAGTGTGGACAGGGGCCCCGTCCTGACTTTC. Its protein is CASSVDRGPVLTF.

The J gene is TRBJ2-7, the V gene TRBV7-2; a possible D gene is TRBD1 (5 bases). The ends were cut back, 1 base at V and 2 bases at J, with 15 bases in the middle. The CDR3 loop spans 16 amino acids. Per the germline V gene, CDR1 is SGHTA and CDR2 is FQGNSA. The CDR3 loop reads CASSLVGRLGAYEQYF. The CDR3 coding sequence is TGTGCCAGCAGCTTAGTCGGTCGCTTAGGGGCCTACGAGCAGTACTTC. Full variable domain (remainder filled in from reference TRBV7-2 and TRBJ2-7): GAGVSQSPSNKVTEKGKDVELRCDPISGHTALYWYRQSLGQGLEFLIYFQGNSAPDKSGLPSDRFSAERTGGSVSTLTIQRTQQEDSAVYLCASSLVGRLGAYEQYFGPGTRLTVT.

Here the CDR3 DNA reads TGTGCCAGCAGCCAAGATGGGGGAGGAAGCCACTTCGGAGAGACCCAGTACTTC. Protein sequence: CASSQDGGGSHFGETQYF. The chain links TRBV14 to TRBJ2-5; D is possibly TRBD2 (6 bases). CDR3 length: 18 residues. The V end was cut by 0 bases, the J end by 4 bases, with 21 bases between. In germline, CDR1 is SGHDN, CDR2 FVKESK.

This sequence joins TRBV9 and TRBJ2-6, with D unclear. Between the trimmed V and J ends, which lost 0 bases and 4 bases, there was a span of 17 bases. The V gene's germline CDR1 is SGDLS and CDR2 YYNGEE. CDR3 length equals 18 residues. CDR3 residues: CASSVGADHYTGANVLTF. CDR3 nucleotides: TGTGCCAGCAGCGTAGGGGCAGACCATTATACCGGGGCCAACGTCCTGACTTTC.

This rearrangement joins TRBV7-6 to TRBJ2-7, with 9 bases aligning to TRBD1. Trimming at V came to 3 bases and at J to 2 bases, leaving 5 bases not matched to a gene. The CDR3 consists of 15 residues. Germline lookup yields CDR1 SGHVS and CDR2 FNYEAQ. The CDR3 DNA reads TGTGCCAGCAGCTTGCTAGGGACAGGGACCTACGAGCAGTACTTC. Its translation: CASSLLGTGTYEQYF.